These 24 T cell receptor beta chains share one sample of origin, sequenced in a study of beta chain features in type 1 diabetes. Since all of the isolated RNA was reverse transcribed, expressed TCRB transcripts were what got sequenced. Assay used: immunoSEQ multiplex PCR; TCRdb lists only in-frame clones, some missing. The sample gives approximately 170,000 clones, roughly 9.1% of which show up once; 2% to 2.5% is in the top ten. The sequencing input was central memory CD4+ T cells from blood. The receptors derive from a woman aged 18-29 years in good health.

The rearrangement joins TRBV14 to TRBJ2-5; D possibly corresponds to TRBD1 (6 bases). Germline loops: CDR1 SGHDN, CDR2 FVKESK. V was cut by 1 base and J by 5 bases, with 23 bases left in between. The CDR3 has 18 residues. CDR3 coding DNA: TGTGCCAGCAGCCAAGGATTTTGGACAGAAACCCATCGGGAGACCCAGTACTTC. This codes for CASSQGFWTETHRETQYF.

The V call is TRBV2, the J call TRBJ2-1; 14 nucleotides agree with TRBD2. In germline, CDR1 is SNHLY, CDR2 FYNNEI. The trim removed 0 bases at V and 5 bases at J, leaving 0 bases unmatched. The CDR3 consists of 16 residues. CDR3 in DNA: TGTGCCAGCAGTGAAGCGGGACTAGCGGGGGACAATGAGCAGTTCTTC. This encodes CASSEAGLAGDNEQFF.

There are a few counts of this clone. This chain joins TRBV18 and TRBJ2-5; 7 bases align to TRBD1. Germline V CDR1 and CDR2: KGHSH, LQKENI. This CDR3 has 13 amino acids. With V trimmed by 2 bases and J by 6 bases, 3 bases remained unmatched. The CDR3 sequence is CASSPEGAQTQYF. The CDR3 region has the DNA TGTGCCAGCTCACCAGAGGGGGCACAGACCCAGTACTTC.

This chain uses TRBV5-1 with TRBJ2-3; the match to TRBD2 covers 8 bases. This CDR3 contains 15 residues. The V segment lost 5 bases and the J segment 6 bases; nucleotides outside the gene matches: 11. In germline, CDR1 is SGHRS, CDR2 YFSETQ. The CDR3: CASRGLAGSGDTQYF. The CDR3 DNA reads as TGCGCCAGCAGGGGTCTAGCGGGTTCCGGGGATACGCAGTATTTT.

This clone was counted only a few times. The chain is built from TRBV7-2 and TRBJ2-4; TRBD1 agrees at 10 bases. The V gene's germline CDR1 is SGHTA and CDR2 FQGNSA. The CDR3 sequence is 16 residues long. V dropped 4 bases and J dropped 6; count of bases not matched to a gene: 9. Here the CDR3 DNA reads TGTGCCAGCAGCTCAAGGGACAGGGGAGGGATAAACATTCAGTACTTC. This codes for CASSSRDRGGINIQYF.

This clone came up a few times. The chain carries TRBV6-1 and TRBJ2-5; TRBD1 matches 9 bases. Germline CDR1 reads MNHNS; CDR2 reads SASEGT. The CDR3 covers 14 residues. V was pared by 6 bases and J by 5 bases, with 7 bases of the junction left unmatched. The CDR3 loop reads CASRVTGGGETQYF. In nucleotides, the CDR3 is TGTGCCAGCAGAGTGACAGGGGGTGGGGAGACCCAGTACTTC.

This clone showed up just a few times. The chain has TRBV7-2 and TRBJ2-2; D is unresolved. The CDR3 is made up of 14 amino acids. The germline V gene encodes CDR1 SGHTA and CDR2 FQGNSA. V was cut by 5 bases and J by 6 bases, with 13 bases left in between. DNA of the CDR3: TGTGCCAGCAGCGACCGGGTCCTCCCCGGGGAGCTGTTTTTT. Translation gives CASSDRVLPGELFF.

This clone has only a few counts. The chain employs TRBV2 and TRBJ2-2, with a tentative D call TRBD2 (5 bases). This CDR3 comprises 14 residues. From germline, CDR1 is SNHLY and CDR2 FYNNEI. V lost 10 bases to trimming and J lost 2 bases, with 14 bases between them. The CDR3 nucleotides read TGTGCCACCGTCCGGGGTCTAAACACCGGGGAGCTGTTTTTT. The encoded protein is CATVRGLNTGELFF.

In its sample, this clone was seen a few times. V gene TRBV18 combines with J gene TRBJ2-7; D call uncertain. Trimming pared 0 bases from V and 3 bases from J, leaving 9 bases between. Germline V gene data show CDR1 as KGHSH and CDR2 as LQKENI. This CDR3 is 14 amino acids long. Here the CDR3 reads CASSPPPGRYEQYF. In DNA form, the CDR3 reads TGTGCCAGCTCACCACCGCCAGGCCGCTACGAGCAGTACTTC.

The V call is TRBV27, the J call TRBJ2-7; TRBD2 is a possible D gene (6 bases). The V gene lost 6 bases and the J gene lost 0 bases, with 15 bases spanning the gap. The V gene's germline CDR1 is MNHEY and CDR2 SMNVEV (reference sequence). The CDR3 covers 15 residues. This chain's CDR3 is CASSQTSGSSYEQYF. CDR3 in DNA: TGTGCCAGCAGCCAGACTAGTGGGAGCTCCTACGAGCAGTACTTC.

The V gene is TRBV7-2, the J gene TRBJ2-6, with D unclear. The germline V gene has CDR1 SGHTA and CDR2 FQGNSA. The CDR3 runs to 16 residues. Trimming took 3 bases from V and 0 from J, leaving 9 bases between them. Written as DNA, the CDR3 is TGTGCCAGCAGCTTGGGCCTGATCTCTGGGGCCAACGTCCTGACTTTC. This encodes CASSLGLISGANVLTF.

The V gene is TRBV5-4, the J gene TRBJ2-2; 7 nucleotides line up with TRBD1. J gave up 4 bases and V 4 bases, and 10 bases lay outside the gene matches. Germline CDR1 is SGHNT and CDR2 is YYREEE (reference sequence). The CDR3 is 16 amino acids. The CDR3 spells CASSRGQILLTGELFF. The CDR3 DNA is TGTGCCAGCAGCAGGGGACAGATCCTGCTCACCGGGGAGCTGTTTTTT.

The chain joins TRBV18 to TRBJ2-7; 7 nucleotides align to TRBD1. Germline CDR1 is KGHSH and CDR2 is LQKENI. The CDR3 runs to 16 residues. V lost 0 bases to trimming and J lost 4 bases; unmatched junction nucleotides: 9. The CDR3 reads CASSPPEIQGSYEQYF. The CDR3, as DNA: TGTGCCAGCTCACCACCGGAGATACAGGGGAGTTACGAGCAGTACTTC.

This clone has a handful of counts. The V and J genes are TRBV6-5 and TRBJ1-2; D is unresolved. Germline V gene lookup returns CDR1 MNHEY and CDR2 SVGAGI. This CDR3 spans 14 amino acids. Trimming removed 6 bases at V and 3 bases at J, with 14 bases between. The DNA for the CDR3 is TGTGCCAGCAGCCCTTTCAGTGGTTACTATGGCTACACCTTC. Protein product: CASSPFSGYYGYTF.

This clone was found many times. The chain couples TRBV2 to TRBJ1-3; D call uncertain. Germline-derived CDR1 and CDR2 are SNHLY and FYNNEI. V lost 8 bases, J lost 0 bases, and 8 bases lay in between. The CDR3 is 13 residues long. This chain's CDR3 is CASSTVSGNTIYF. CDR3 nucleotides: TGTGCCAGCTCAACAGTCTCTGGAAACACCATATATTTT.

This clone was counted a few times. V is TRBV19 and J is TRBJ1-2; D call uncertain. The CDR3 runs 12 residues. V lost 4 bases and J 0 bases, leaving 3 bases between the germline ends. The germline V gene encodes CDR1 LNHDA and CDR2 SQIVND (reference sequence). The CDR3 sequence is CASSTSNYGYTF. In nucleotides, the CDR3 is TGTGCCAGTAGTACCTCTAACTATGGCTACACCTTC.

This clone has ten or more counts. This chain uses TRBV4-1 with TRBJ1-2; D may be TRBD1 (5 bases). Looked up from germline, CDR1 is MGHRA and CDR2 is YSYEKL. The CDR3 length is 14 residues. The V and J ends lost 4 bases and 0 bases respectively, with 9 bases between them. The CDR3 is CASSRQRANYGYTF. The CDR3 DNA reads TGCGCCAGCAGCCGACAGAGAGCTAACTATGGCTACACCTTC.

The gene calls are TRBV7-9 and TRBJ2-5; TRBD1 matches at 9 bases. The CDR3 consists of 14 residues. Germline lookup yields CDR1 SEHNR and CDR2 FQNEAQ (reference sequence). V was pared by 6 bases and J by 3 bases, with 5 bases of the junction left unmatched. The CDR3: CASSPRDREETQYF. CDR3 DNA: TGTGCCAGCAGTCCCCGGGACAGGGAAGAGACCCAGTACTTC.

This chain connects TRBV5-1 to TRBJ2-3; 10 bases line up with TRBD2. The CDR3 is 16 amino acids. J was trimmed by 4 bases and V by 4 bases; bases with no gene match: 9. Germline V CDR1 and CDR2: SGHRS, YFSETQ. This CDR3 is CASSRGASGSPDTQYF. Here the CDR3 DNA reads TGCGCCAGCAGCCGCGGGGCTAGCGGGAGCCCAGATACGCAGTATTTT.

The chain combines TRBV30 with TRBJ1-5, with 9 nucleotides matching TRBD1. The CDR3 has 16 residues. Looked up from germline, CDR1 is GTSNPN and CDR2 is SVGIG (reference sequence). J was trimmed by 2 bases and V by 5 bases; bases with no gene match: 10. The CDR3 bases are TGTGCCTGGGGGCAGACAGGGGGACTAGGCAATCAGCCCCAGCATTTT. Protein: CAWGQTGGLGNQPQHF.

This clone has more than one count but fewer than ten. The CDR3 nucleotides read TGCGCCAGCAGCCAAGAGGGGACAGAAGAAGAAAAACTGTTTTTT. Its translation: CASSQEGTEEEKLFF. The chain uses TRBV4-3 and TRBJ1-4; 7 nucleotides align to TRBD1. CDR1 LGHNA and CDR2 YSLEER come from the germline V gene. The CDR3 consists of 15 residues. Trimming cost V 0 bases and J 8 bases; bases outside gene matches: 6.

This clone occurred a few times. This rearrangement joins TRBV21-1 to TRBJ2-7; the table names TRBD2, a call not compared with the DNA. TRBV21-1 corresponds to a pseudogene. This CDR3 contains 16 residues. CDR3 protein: CASSKDGGWLAYEQYF. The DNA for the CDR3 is TGTGCCAGCAGCAAAGATGGAGGGTGGCTAGCTTACGAGCAGTACTTC.

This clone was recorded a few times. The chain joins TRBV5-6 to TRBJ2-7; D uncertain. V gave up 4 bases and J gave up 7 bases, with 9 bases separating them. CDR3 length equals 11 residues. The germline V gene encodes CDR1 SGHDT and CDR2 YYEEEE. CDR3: CASSTSWEQYF. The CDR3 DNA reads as TGTGCCAGCAGCACCAGTTGGGAGCAGTACTTC. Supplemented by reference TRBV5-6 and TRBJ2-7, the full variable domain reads DAGVTQSPTHLIKTRGQQVTLRCSPKSGHDTVSWYQQALGQGPQFIFQYYEEEERQRGNFPDRFSGHQFPNYSSELNVNALLLGDSALYLCASSTSWEQYFGPGTRLTVT.

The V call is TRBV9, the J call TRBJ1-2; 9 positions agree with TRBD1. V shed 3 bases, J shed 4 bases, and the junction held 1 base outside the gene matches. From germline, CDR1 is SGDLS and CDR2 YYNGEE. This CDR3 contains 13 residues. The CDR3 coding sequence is TGTGCCAGCAGCGCGACAGGGGGCTATGGCTACACCTTC. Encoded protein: CASSATGGYGYTF.